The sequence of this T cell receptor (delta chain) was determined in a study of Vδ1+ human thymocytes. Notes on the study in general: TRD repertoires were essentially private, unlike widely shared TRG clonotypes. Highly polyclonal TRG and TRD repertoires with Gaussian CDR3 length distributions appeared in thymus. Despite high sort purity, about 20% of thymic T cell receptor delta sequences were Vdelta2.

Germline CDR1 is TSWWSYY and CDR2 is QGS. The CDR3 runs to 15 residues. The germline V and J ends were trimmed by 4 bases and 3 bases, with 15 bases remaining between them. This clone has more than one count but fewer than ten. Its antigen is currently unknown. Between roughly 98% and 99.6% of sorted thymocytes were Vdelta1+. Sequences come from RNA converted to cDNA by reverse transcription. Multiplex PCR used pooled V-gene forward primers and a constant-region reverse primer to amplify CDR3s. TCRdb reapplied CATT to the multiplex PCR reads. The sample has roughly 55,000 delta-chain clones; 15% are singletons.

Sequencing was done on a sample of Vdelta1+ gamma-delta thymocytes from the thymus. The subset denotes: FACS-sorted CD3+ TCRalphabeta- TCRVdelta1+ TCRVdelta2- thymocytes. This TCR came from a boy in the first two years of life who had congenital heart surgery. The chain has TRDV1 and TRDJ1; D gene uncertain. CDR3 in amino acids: CALGVPGLRSDKLIF. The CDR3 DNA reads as TGTGCTCTTGGGGTGCCCGGACTCCGGTCCGATAAACTCATCTTT.